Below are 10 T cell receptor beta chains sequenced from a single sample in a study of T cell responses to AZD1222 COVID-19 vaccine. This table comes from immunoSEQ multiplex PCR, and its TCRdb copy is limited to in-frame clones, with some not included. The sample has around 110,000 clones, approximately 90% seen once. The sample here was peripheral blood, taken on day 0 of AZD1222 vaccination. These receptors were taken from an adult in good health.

The CDR3 reads CASALLPGPQHF. In nucleotides, the CDR3 is TGTGCTAGTGCCCTCCTCCCTGGGCCCCAGCATTTT. This sequence joins TRBV12-5 and TRBJ1-5, with D unclear. The CDR3 totals 12 residues. CDR1 and CDR2 (germline): LGHNT, FRNRAP. Trimming removed 7 bases at V and 9 bases at J, with 13 bases between.

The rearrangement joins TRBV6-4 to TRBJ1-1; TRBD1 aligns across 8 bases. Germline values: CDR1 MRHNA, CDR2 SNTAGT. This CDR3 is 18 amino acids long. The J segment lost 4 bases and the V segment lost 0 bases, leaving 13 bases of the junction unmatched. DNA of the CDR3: TGTGCCAGCAGTGACTCAGGACAGGGTGGAGTAGGGAGCACTGAAGCTTTCTTT. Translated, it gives CASSDSGQGGVGSTEAFF.

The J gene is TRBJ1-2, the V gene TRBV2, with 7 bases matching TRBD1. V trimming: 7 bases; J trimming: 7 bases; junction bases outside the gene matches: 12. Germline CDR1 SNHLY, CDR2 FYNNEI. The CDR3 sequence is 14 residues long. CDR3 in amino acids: CASNYDREGSGYTF. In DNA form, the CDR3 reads TGTGCCAGCAATTACGACAGGGAGGGTTCTGGCTACACCTTC.

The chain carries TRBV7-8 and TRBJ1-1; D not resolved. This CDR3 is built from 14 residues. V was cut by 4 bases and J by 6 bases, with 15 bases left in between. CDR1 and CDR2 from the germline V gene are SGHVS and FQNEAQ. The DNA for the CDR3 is TGTGCCAGCAGCTACCGGGCTGGGGAGGCTGAAGCTTTCTTT. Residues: CASSYRAGEAEAFF.

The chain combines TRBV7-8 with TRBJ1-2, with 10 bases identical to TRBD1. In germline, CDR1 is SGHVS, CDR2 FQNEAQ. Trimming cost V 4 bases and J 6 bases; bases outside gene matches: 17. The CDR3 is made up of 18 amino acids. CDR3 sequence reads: CASSSGVLGQGDFHGYTF. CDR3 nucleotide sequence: TGTGCCAGCAGCTCAGGGGTTCTAGGACAGGGGGACTTCCATGGCTACACCTTC.

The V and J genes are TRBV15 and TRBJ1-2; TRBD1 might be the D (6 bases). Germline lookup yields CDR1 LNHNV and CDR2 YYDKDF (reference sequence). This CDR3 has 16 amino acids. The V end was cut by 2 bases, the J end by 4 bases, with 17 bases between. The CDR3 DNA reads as TGTGCCACCAGCAGACCCGGGGACGGGGACATCTATGGCTACACCTTC. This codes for CATSRPGDGDIYGYTF.

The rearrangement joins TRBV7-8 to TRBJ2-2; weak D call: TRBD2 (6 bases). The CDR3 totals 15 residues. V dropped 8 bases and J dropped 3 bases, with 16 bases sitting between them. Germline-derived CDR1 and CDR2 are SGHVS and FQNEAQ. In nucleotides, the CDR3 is TGTGCCAGCGACCCTCGGGGACTGGACACCGGGGAGCTGTTTTTT. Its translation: CASDPRGLDTGELFF.

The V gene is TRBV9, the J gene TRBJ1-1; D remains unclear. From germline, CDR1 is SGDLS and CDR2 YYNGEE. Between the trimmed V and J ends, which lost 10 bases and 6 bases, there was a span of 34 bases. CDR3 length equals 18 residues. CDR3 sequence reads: CAARRVVLRDAAGSEAFF. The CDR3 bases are TGTGCCGCCAGGCGGGTAGTGCTCCGGGATGCCGCGGGATCTGAAGCTTTCTTT.

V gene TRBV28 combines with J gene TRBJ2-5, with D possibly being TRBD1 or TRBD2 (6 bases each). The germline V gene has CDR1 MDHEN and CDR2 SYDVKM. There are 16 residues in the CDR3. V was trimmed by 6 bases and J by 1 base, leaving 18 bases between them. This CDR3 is CASSPVLGGPQETQYF. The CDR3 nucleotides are TGTGCCAGCAGCCCCGTTCTCGGGGGCCCCCAAGAGACCCAGTACTTC.

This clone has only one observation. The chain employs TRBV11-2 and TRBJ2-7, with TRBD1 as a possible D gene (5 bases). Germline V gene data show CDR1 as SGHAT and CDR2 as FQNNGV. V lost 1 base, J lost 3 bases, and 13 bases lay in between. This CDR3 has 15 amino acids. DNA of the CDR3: TGTGCCAGCAGCTTAGTAGGCAGGGTGCTCTACGAGCAGTACTTC. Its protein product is CASSLVGRVLYEQYF.